The 24 T cell receptor beta chains in this list originate from one sample, sequenced in a study of Ad26.COV2.S vaccination and SARS-CoV-2 variants. Indicated treatment: roughly 18 received Ad26.COV2.S at low or high dose, single or two shots; about 5 received placebo; per-sample allocation not given. Sampling was done on day 63 after the first vaccine or placebo injection. Sequenced by immunoSEQ multiplex PCR; TCRdb stores in-frame clones only, minus some. This sample has about 680,000 clones, with around 90% found just once. This specimen consisted of peripheral blood, obtained in a trial of Ad26.COV2.S vaccine versus placebo. Every receptor here comes from a person aged 18-60 years who received the Ad26.COV2.S COVID-19 vaccine or a placebo.

The V call is TRBV10-1, the J call TRBJ2-1; 7 bases align to TRBD2. Germline-derived CDR1 and CDR2 are WNHNN and SYGVQD (reference sequence). V lost 2 bases to trimming and J lost 15 bases; unmatched junction nucleotides: 4. There are 11 residues in the CDR3. CDR3 sequence reads: CASSETSVPFF. In DNA, the CDR3 is TGCGCCAGCAGTGAGACTAGCGTGCCGTTCTTC.

The chain uses TRBV20-1 and TRBJ1-6; no firm D call. The CDR3 loop spans 13 amino acids. Germline lookup yields CDR1 DFQATT and CDR2 SNEGSKA (reference sequence). V shed 3 bases and J shed 6 bases, with 9 bases lying between them. CDR3 bases: TGCAGTGCTAGTATGCAATTTAATTCACCCCTCCACTTT. Its translation is CSASMQFNSPLHF.

As regards this clone: Other DNA sequences from this sample encode an identical CDR3 as well. The V gene is TRBV4-3, the J gene TRBJ1-1; D is unresolved. V was clipped by 0 bases and J by 2 bases, with 7 bases between them. Germline values: CDR1 LGHNA, CDR2 YSLEER. The CDR3 is made up of 14 amino acids. CDR3 sequence (DNA): TGCGCCAGCAGCCAAGATCGTGGAAACACTGAAGCTTTCTTT. It specifies CASSQDRGNTEAFF.

The chain employs TRBV3-1 (or the pseudogene TRBV3-2) and TRBJ2-7; no reliable D call. Germline-derived CDR1 and CDR2 are LGHDT and YNNKEL (reference sequence). Between the trimmed V and J ends, which lost 1 base and 9 bases, there was a span of 16 bases. This CDR3 is built from 14 residues. This CDR3 reads CASSQGSTSLRQYF. The CDR3 nucleotides read TGTGCCAGCAGCCAAGGGAGTACTTCGCTTAGGCAGTACTTC.

This chain joins TRBV6-5 and TRBJ1-6; no definite D call. Germline assignment: CDR1 MNHEY and CDR2 SVGAGI. V lost 2 bases and J 6 bases, leaving 11 bases between the germline ends. CDR3 size: 15 residues. The CDR3 is CASSYRAPSNSPLHF. CDR3 nucleotides: TGTGCCAGCAGTTACCGGGCCCCTTCTAATTCACCCCTCCACTTT.

The CDR3 is CAISESGQGGGYGYTF. CDR3 sequence (DNA): TGTGCCATCAGTGAGTCGGGACAGGGAGGAGGATATGGCTACACCTTC. The chain combines TRBV10-3 with TRBJ1-2, with 9 bases that match TRBD1. Germline CDR1 ENHRY, CDR2 SYGVKD. Germline trimming cut 0 bases from V and 5 bases from J; bases unmatched to any gene: 7. This CDR3 comprises 16 residues.

DNA for the CDR3: TGTGCCAGCAGTTCCTACAACTATGGCTACACCTTC. Amino acid sequence: CASSSYNYGYTF. The chain uses TRBV28 and TRBJ1-2; D ambiguous. CDR1 MDHEN and CDR2 SYDVKM come from the germline V gene. Trimming pared 4 bases from V and 2 bases from J, leaving 5 bases between. CDR3 length: 12 amino acids.

V usage is TRBV19 and J usage is TRBJ1-2, with D perhaps matching TRBD1 (5 bases). Germline V gives CDR1 LNHDA, CDR2 SQIVND (reference sequence). V was pared by 1 base and J by 7 bases, with 16 bases between. The CDR3 sequence is 15 residues long. Here the CDR3 DNA reads TGTGCCAGTAGTATAGTTCCGGGGACTCCTGGTGGCTACACCTTC. Amino acids: CASSIVPGTPGGYTF.

The chain recombines TRBV11-3 with TRBJ2-1; tentatively, D is TRBD2 (5 bases). Germline V gene lookup returns CDR1 SGHNT and CDR2 YENEEA. The CDR3 is made up of 17 amino acids. V gave up 5 bases and J gave up 1 base, with 18 bases separating them. The CDR3 nucleotides are TGTGCCAGCAGCCAAGGATCCGAGGACTGGTCCTACAATGAGCAGTTCTTC. The encoded protein is CASSQGSEDWSYNEQFF.

As DNA, the CDR3 is TGTGCCTGGAGAAGGTCCCTGAATTCACCCCTCCACTTT. This codes for CAWRRSLNSPLHF. The chain links TRBV30 to TRBJ1-6; D remains ambiguous. The CDR3 is 13 amino acids. The V end lost 3 bases, the J end lost 7 bases, and 10 bases lay between the germline ends. In germline, CDR1 is GTSNPN, CDR2 SVGIG (reference sequence). The variable domain in full, with the rest retrieved from reference TRBV30 and TRBJ1-6, is SQTIHQWPATLVQPVGSPLSLECTVEGTSNPNLYWYRQAAGRGLQLLFYSVGIGQISSEVPQNLSASRPQDRQFILSSKKLLLSDSGFYLCAWRRSLNSPLHFGNGTRLTVT.

J is TRBJ1-4 and V is TRBV27; D might be TRBD1 (5 bases). V was pared by 7 bases and J by 5 bases, with 20 bases between. CDR1 MNHEY and CDR2 SMNVEV come from the germline V gene (reference sequence). This CDR3 comprises 16 residues. The chain's CDR3 is CASTALRTGSNEKLFF. DNA for the CDR3: TGTGCCAGCACCGCCCTAAGAACAGGATCGAATGAAAAACTGTTTTTT.

The chain combines TRBV9 with TRBJ1-2; D is ambiguous. The V end was cut by 1 base, the J end by 8 bases, with 12 bases between. CDR3 length: 13 residues. From germline, CDR1 is SGDLS and CDR2 YYNGEE. The CDR3 spells CASSVSAGRGYTF. The CDR3 DNA is TGTGCCAGCAGCGTATCGGCAGGCCGAGGCTACACCTTC.

A remark on this clone: At one end the junction does not follow the germline gene, possibly because of a read error. The chain combines TRBV19 with TRBJ2-7; no clear D gene. The CDR3 loop spans 14 amino acids. CDR1 is LNHDA, CDR2 SQIVND, per germline (reference sequence). DNA of the CDR3: TGTGCCAGCAGTAATCTAGTATCCCCCTACGAGCAGTACTTC. Its translation is CASSNLVSPYEQYF.

CDR3 amino acids: CASSPQEGDEQFF. The CDR3 nucleotides are TGCGCCAGCAGCCCCCAGGAAGGGGATGAGCAGTTCTTC. V usage is TRBV5-1 and J usage is TRBJ2-1, with D possibly being TRBD1 (5 bases). The V gene's germline CDR1 is SGHRS and CDR2 YFSETQ. This CDR3 comprises 13 residues. V lost 4 bases and J 8 bases, leaving 13 bases between the germline ends. Full variable domain (rest looked up from reference TRBV5-1 and TRBJ2-1): KAGVTQTPRYLIKTRGQQVTLSCSPISGHRSVSWYQQTPGQGLQFLFEYFSETQRNKGNFPGRFSGRQFSNSRSEMNVSTLELGDSALYLCASSPQEGDEQFFGPGTRLTVL.

This clone was observed a few times. CDR3 DNA: TGTGCCACGGGATGGGACTCTAATTCACCCCTCCACTTT. It codes for CATGWDSNSPLHF. The chain couples TRBV6-6 to TRBJ1-6; perhaps TRBD1 as D (5 bases). Germline V lookup: CDR1 MNHNY, CDR2 SVGAGI (reference sequence). V lost 10 bases to trimming and J lost 6 bases, with 13 bases between them. The CDR3 contains 13 residues.

The V and J genes are TRBV5-1 and TRBJ1-2, with D tentatively TRBD1 (5 bases). Trimming removed 3 bases from V and 0 bases from J, with 15 bases in between. The CDR3 is made up of 16 amino acids. CDR1 is SGHRS and CDR2 is YFSETQ in the germline V gene. The CDR3 region is CASSSGDSRANYGYTF. In DNA form, the CDR3 reads TGCGCCAGCAGCTCGGGGGACTCCCGAGCTAACTATGGCTACACCTTC.

The chain employs TRBV6-5 and TRBJ2-3, with D hard to call. V dropped 7 bases and J dropped 0 bases, with 11 bases sitting between them. The CDR3 sequence is 14 residues long. Germline-derived CDR1 and CDR2 are MNHEY and SVGAGI. The DNA of the CDR3 is TGTGCCAGCAAATACAGTAGTAGCACAGATACGCAGTATTTT. Its translation is CASKYSSSTDTQYF.

V gene TRBV5-6 combines with J gene TRBJ2-5, with TRBD1 matching over 8 bases. V trimming: 2 bases; J trimming: 5 bases; junction bases outside the gene matches: 8. This CDR3 is built from 15 residues. The germline V gene encodes CDR1 SGHDT and CDR2 YYEEEE. In nucleotides, the CDR3 is TGTGCCAGCAGCTTTGGCAGGGGGCTATGGGAGACCCAGTACTTC. Protein: CASSFGRGLWETQYF.

This clone was counted a few times. The gene calls are TRBV11-2 and TRBJ2-3, with D hard to call. In germline, CDR1 is SGHAT, CDR2 FQNNGV. The CDR3 spans 14 residues. With 1 base removed from V and 5 bases from J, the gap between germline ends came to 10 bases. The CDR3 region has the DNA TGTGCCAGCAGCTTAGGGTCGGTGGGAGATACGCAGTATTTT. Its translation is CASSLGSVGDTQYF.

This sequence joins TRBV24-1 and TRBJ2-1; 8 bases are a match to TRBD2. This CDR3 contains 15 residues. CDR1 and CDR2 from the germline V gene are KGHDR and SFDVKD. V was pared by 5 bases and J by 9 bases, with 11 bases of the junction left unmatched. CDR3 protein: CATSGRAGVSLEQFF. The CDR3 region has the DNA TGTGCCACCAGTGGGAGAGCGGGAGTCTCCCTTGAGCAGTTCTTC.

The chain is built from TRBV29-1 and TRBJ2-7; 11 bases line up with TRBD1. This CDR3 contains 15 residues. Germline CDR1 SQVTM, CDR2 ANQGSEA. J lost 2 bases, V lost 3 bases, and 6 bases had no gene match. CDR3 nucleotides: TGCAGCGTTGATACCGGGGACAGGGGGACCTACGAGCAGTACTTC. It yields the protein CSVDTGDRGTYEQYF.

This chain joins TRBV6-4 and TRBJ2-1; 9 nucleotides match TRBD2. This CDR3 comprises 15 residues. Trimming at V came to 5 bases and at J to 2 bases, leaving 4 bases not matched to a gene. In germline, CDR1 is MRHNA, CDR2 SNTAGT. Here the CDR3 reads CASSNLAGAYNEQFF. CDR3 nucleotides: TGTGCCAGCAGTAATTTAGCGGGAGCCTACAATGAGCAGTTCTTC.

The CDR3 reads CASSTGWTEQYF. Written as DNA, the CDR3 is TGTGCCAGCAGTACAGGCTGGACCGAGCAGTACTTC. The V and J genes are TRBV28 and TRBJ2-7; a possible D gene is TRBD1 (5 bases). Trimming cost V 5 bases and J 6 bases, with 11 bases left between them. The CDR3 is 12 amino acids. Germline V gives CDR1 MDHEN, CDR2 SYDVKM.

V usage is TRBV5-1 and J usage is TRBJ1-4; 7 bases are shared with TRBD1. Germline assignment: CDR1 SGHRS and CDR2 YFSETQ. The CDR3 covers 15 residues. The J segment lost 7 bases and the V segment lost 7 bases, leaving 13 bases of the junction unmatched. The CDR3 protein is CASGSGGRGPEKLFF. The CDR3 nucleotides read TGCGCCAGCGGCTCTGGAGGGAGGGGGCCTGAAAAACTGTTTTTT.